This section outlines one T cell receptor beta chain sequence together with its context. Its antigen is currently unknown. The sample comes from a study of T cell responses to AZD1222 COVID-19 vaccine. The data were produced by immunoSEQ multiplex PCR, yet TCRdb's version contains in-frame clones alone and is incomplete. Of about 35,000 clones listed, approximately 90% were seen once; the top ten hold approximately 11%. Study observations and caveats: Of the AZD1222 recipients, only 5 to 7 were seropositive at baseline.

The source is an adult who received the AZD1222 COVID-19 vaccine. The material sequenced was peripheral blood, taken 28 days after the second AZD1222 dose.

The CDR3 protein is CASAPVAGGVKTQYF. In DNA form, the CDR3 reads TGTGCCAGTGCCCCTGTAGCGGGGGGGGTTAAGACCCAGTACTTC. The genes are TRBV5-5 and TRBJ2-5; 11 bases are shared with TRBD2. This CDR3 spans 15 amino acids. Looked up from germline, CDR1 is SGHKS and CDR2 is YYEKEE (reference sequence). Germline trimming cut 8 bases from V and 6 bases from J; bases unmatched to any gene: 12.